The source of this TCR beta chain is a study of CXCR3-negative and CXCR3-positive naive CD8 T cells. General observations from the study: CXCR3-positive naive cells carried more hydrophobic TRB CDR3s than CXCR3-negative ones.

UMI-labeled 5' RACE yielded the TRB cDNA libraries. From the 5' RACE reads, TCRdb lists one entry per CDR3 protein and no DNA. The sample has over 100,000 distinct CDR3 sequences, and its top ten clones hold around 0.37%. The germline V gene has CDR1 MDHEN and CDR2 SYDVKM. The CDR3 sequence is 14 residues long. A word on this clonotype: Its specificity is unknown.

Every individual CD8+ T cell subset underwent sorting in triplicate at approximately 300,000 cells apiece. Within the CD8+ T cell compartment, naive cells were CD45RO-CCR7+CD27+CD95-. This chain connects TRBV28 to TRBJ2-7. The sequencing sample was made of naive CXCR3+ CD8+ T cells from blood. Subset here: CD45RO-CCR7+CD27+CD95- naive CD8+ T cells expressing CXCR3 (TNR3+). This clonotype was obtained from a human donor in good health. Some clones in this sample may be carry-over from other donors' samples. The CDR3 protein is CASSPEYGSYEQYF.